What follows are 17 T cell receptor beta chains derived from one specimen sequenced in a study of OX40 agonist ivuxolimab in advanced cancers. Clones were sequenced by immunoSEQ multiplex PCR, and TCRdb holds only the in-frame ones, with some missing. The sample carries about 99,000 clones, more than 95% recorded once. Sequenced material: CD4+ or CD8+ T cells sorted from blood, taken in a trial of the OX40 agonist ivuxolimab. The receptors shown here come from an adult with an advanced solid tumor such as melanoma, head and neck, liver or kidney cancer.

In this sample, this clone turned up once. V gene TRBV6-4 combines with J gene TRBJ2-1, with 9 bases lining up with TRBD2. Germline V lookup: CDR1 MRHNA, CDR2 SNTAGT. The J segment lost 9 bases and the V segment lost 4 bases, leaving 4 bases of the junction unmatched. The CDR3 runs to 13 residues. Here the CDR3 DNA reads TGTGCCAGCAGTGCCATTAGCGGGGGTGAGCAGTTCTTC. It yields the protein CASSAISGGEQFF.

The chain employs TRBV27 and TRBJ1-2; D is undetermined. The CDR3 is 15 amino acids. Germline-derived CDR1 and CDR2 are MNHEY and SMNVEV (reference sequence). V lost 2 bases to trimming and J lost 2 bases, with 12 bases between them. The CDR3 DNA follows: TGTGCCAGCAGTTTAACTGGTACTCGAAACTATGGCTACACCTTC. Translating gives CASSLTGTRNYGYTF.

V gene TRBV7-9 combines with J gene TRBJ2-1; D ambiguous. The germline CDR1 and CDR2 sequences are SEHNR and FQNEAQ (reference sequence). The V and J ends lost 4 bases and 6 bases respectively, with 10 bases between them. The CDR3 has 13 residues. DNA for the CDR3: TGTGCCAGCAGCTCTATAGCAAGCAATGAGCAGTTCTTC. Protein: CASSSIASNEQFF.

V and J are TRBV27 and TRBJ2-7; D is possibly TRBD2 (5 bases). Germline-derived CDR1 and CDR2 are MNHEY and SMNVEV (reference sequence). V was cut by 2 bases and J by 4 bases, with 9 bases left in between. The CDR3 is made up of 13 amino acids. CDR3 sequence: CASSLIGGYEQYF. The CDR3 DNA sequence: TGTGCCAGCAGTTTAATCGGCGGGTACGAGCAGTACTTC.

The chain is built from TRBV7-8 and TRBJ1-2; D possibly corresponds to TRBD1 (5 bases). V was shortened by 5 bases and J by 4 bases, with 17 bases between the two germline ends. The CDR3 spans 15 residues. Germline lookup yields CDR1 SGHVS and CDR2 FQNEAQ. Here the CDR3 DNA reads TGTGCCAGCAGCACCGGGGAACAGGAGCTCTATGGCTACACCTTC. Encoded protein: CASSTGEQELYGYTF.

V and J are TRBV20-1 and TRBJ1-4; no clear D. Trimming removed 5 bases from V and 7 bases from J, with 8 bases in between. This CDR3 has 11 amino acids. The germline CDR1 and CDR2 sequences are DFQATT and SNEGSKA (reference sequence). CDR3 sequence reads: CSAVKGEKLFF. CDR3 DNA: TGCAGTGCTGTCAAAGGTGAAAAACTGTTTTTT.

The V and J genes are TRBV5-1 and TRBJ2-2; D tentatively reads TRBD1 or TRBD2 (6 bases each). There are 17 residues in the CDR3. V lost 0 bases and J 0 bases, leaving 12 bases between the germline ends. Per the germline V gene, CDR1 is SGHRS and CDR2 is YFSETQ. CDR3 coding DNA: TGCGCCAGCAGCTTGGCCACCGGGGGCCCGAACACCGGGGAGCTGTTTTTT. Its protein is CASSLATGGPNTGELFF.

In DNA, the CDR3 is TGCGCCAGCAGCAGGGACCTCTACGAGCAGTACTTC. This translates into CASSRDLYEQYF. The genes are TRBV5-1 and TRBJ2-7; the D gene could be TRBD1 or TRBD2 (5 bases each). CDR1 SGHRS and CDR2 YFSETQ come from the germline V gene. This CDR3 spans 12 amino acids. V was cut by 4 bases and J by 3 bases, with 8 bases left in between.

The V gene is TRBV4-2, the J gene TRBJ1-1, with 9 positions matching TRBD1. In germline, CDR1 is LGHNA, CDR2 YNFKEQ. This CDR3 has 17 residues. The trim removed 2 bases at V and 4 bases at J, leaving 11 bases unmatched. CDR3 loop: CASSQPDRGLLGTEAFF. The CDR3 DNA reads TGTGCCAGCAGCCAACCTGACAGGGGGTTGTTGGGCACTGAAGCTTTCTTT.

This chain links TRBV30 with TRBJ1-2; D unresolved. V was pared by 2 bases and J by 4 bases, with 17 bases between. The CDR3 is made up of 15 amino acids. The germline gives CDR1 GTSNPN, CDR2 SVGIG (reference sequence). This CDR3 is CAWSLRSLDRYGYTF. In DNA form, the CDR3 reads TGTGCCTGGAGTCTCAGGTCGCTGGACCGCTATGGCTACACCTTC.

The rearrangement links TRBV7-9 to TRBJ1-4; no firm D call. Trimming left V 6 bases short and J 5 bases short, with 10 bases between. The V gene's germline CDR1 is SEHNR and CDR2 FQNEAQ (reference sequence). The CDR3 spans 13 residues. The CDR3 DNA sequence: TGTGCCAGCAGTCAATACGGGAATGAAAAACTGTTTTTT. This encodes CASSQYGNEKLFF.

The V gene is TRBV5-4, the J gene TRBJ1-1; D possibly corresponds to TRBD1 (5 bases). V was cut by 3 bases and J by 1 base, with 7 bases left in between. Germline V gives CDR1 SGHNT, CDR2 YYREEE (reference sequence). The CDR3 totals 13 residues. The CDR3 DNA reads TGTGCCAGCAGCTCCACAGGGAACACTGAAGCTTTCTTT. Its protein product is CASSSTGNTEAFF.

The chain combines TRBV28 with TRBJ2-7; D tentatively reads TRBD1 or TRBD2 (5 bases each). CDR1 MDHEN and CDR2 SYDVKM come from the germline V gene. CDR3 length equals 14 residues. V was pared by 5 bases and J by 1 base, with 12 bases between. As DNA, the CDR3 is TGTGCCAGCAGTGTCCGGGACGGTTCCTACGAGCAGTACTTC. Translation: CASSVRDGSYEQYF. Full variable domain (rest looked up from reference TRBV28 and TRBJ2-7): DVKVTQSSRYLVKRTGEKVFLECVQDMDHENMFWYRQDPGLGLRLIYFSYDVKMKEKGDIPEGYSVSREKKERFSLILESASTNQTSMYLCASSVRDGSYEQYFGPGTRLTVT.

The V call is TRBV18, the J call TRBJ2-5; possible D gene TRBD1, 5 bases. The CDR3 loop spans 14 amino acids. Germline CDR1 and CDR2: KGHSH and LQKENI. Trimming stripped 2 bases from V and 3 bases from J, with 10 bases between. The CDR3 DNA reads TGTGCCAGCTCACCAGGTAAAGGGGAAGAGACCCAGTACTTC. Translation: CASSPGKGEETQYF. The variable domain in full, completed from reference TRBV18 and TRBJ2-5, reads NAGVMQNPRHLVRRRGQEARLRCSPMKGHSHVYWYRQLPEEGLKFMVYLQKENIIDESGMPKERFSAEFPKEGPSILRIQQVVRGDSAAYFCASSPGKGEETQYFGPGTRLLVL.

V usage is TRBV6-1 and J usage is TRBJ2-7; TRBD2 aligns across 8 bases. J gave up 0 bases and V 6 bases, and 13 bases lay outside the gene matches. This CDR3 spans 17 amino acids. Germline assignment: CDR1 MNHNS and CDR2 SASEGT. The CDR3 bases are TGTGCCAGCAGGGAACCCTATAGCGGGGCCGTCTCCTACGAGCAGTACTTC. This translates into CASREPYSGAVSYEQYF.

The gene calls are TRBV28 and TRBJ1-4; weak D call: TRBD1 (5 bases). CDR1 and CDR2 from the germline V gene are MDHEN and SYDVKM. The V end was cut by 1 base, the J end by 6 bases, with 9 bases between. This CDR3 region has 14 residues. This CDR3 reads CASSLSGDDEKLFF. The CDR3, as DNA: TGTGCCAGCAGTTTATCGGGGGACGATGAAAAACTGTTTTTT.

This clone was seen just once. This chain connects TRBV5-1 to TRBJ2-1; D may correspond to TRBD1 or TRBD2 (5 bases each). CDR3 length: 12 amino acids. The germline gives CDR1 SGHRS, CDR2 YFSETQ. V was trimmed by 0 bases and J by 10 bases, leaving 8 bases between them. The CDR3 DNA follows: TGCGCCAGCAGCTTGGGGGGGATCGAGCAGTTCTTC. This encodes CASSLGGIEQFF.